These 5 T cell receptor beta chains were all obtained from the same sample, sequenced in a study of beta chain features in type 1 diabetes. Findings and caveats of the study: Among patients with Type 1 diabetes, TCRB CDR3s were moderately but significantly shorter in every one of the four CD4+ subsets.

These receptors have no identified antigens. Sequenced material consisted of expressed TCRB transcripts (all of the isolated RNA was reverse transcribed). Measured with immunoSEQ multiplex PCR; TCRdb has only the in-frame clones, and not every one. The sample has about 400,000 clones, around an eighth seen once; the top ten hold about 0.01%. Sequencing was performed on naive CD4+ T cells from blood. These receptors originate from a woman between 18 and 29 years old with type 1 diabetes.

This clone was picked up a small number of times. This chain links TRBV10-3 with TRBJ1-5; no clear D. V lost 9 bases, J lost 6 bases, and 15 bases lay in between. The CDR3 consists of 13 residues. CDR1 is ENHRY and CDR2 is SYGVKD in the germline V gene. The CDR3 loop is CAISPTQLQPQHF. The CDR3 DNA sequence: TGTGCCATATCCCCTACTCAACTTCAGCCCCAGCATTTT.

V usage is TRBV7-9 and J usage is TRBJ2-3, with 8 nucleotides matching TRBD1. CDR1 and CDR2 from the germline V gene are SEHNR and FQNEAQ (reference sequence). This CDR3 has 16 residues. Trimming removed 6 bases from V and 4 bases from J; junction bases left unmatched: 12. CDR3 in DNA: TGTGCCAGCAGATTACCCCCAGGGGGCGGGCCAGATACGCAGTATTTT. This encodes CASRLPPGGGPDTQYF. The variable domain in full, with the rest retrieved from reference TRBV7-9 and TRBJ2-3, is DTGVSQNPRHKITKRGQNVTFRCDPISEHNRLYWYRQTLGQGPEFLTYFQNEAQLEKSRLLSDRFSAERPKGSFSTLEIQRTEQGDSAMYLCASRLPPGGGPDTQYFGPGTRLTVL.

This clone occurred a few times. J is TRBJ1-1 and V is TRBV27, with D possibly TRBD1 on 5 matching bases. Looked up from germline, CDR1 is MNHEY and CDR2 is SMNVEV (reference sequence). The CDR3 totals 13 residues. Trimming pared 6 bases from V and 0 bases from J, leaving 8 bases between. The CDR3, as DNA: TGTGCCAGCAGCAACAGGATGAACACTGAAGCTTTCTTT. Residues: CASSNRMNTEAFF.

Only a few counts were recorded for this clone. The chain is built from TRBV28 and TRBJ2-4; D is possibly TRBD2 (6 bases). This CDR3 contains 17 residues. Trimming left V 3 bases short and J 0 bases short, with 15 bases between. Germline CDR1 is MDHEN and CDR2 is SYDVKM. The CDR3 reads CASSFSGSRLAKNIQYF. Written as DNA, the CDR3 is TGTGCCAGCAGTTTCAGCGGGTCCCGATTAGCCAAAAACATTCAGTACTTC.

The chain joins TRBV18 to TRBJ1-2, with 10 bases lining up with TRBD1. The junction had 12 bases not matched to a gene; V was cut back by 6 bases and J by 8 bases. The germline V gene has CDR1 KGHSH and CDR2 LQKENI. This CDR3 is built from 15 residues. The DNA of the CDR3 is TGTGCCAGCTCCCCCCGGGACAGGGGCGAAACGGGCTACACCTTC. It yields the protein CASSPRDRGETGYTF.